This TCR beta chain was captured in a study of blood T cell repertoires in COVID-19. The table came from immunoSEQ multiplex PCR; TCRdb's copy has only in-frame clones and leaves some out. Here the sample spans 110,000 to 150,000 clones, 80% to 90% being singletons. The sequence was obtained from a man between 45 and 60 years old who had recovered from COVID-19. Sequencing was carried out using PBMCs or T cells enriched from blood (not recorded which).

The CDR3 DNA is TGTGCCACCAGTGCGGGACAGAGCTTCAGCTATGGCTACACCTTC. Its translation: CATSAGQSFSYGYTF. The chain couples TRBV24-1 to TRBJ1-2, with 7 bases lining up with TRBD1. The germline V gene encodes CDR1 KGHDR and CDR2 SFDVKD. The CDR3 covers 15 residues. V trimming: 5 bases; J trimming: 4 bases; junction bases outside the gene matches: 9.